This TCR beta chain was found in a study of blood T cell repertoires in COVID-19. This clone showed up just a few times. Some clones are missing from TCRdb's copy, which holds only in-frame ones; the method was immunoSEQ multiplex PCR. The sample holds fewer than 60,000 clones, 80% to 90% seen once. V dropped 4 bases and J dropped 3 bases, with 7 bases sitting between them. CDR3 length: 13 residues. Germline loops: CDR1 SGHTA, CDR2 FQGTGA. The sample comprised peripheral blood. The clonotype originates from a man aged 55-75 years with COVID-19, enrolled during active disease. The chain uses TRBV7-3 and TRBJ1-3; D not resolved. CDR3: CASSSSDGNTIYF. CDR3 nucleotide sequence: TGTGCCAGCAGCTCCAGTGATGGAAACACCATATATTTT.